This T cell receptor beta chain originates from a study of metastatic and nonmetastatic thyroid tumors. Across the study: Comparative analysis of repertoires was undertaken across blood and tumor or nodule tissue obtained from malignant and benign thyroid patients. Points from the study as a whole: Malignant thyroid tumors reportedly had TCR beta diversity that was significantly higher than in benign nodules, in blood and tumor.

Nobody among the patients had been given any treatment before thyroid surgery. The germline V and J ends were trimmed by 7 bases and 8 bases, with 14 bases remaining between them. Germline V gene sequence: CDR1 SQVTM, CDR2 ANQGSEA. CDR3 length equals 11 residues. In the study's own analysis: It was from CDR3 differences across clinicopathological groups that a distant-metastasis classifier for papillary thyroid cancer was built. Via MiXCR, TCRdb re-called the PCR reads. Clone size and V and J calls follow TCRdb, not the original study. The repertoire has more than 90,000 clones, approximately 11% of them found once; the top ten carry around 11%. Comments on this clone: Its antigen is still unknown.

The TCR sequence derives from a female donor with papillary thyroid cancer or a benign thyroid nodule (not recorded which). Some clones in this sample may be carry-over from other donors' samples. The sequencing sample was made of blood. This chain links TRBV29-1 with TRBJ1-2; D gene ambiguous. The CDR3 DNA reads TGCAGCGCCGTTAGGGAGAAGGGCTACACCTTC. Translating gives CSAVREKGYTF.